The source of this TCR beta chain is a study of T cell changes during pregnancy in multiple sclerosis. The CDR3 runs 17 residues. The germline V gene has CDR1 SGHDT and CDR2 YYEEEE. With V trimmed by 1 base and J by 3 bases, 6 bases remained unmatched. TCRdb's table, derived via immunoSEQ multiplex PCR, lists solely in-frame clones and lacks some. The table has around 110,000 clones, roughly nine tenths seen once. Source: peripheral blood, taken before pregnancy. The rearrangement joins TRBV5-6 to TRBJ2-1; 11 nucleotides line up with TRBD2. This TCR was sampled from a female donor with multiple sclerosis, enrolled in a pregnancy study. The CDR3 DNA is TGTGCCAGCAGCTTGTTGAGGACTAGCGGGTTCTACAATGAGCAGTTCTTC. Translation gives CASSLLRTSGFYNEQFF.